The next 18 T cell receptor beta chains were all read from a single sample in a study of cytomegalovirus exposure and HLA in healthy donors. Vbeta (60) and Jbeta (13) primers were used in the PCR. Some clones are missing from TCRdb's copy, which holds only in-frame ones; the method was immunoSEQ multiplex PCR. This sample carries roughly 140,000 clones, 82% of them seen once, and the ten largest clones take under 8.5%. Sequencing was done on a sample of PBMCs. The receptors originated from a woman aged 45-60 years in good health and CMV-seropositive.

The chain is built from TRBV30 and TRBJ2-7, with 12 bases identical to TRBD1. Trimming cost V 5 bases and J 4 bases; bases outside gene matches: 3. The CDR3 is 13 amino acids. Germline V gene lookup returns CDR1 GTSNPN and CDR2 SVGIG (reference sequence). DNA of the CDR3: TGTGCCTGGGGGGGACAGGGGGCATACGAGCAGTACTTC. Residues: CAWGGQGAYEQYF.

The rearrangement links TRBV19 to TRBJ2-6; no definite D call. V shed 2 bases and J shed 0 bases, with 23 bases lying between them. The CDR3 sequence is 21 residues long. CDR1 LNHDA and CDR2 SQIVND come from the germline V gene (reference sequence). CDR3 DNA sequence: TGTGCCAGTAGTATATGGGTCCCAGGTCCTACAACACCCTCTGGGGCCAACGTCCTGACTTTC. Protein: CASSIWVPGPTTPSGANVLTF. Full variable domain (outside the CDR3, taken from reference TRBV19 and TRBJ2-6): DGGITQSPKYLFRKEGQNVTLSCEQNLNHDAMYWYRQDPGQGLRLIYYSQIVNDFQKGDIAEGYSVSREKKESFPLTVTSAQKNPTAFYLCASSIWVPGPTTPSGANVLTFGAGSRLTVL.

The chain links TRBV27 to TRBJ2-1; 8 nucleotides agree with TRBD2. V dropped 3 bases and J dropped 8; count of bases not matched to a gene: 9. Germline lookup yields CDR1 MNHEY and CDR2 SMNVEV (reference sequence). This CDR3 has 15 residues. The CDR3 region has the DNA TGTGCCAGCAGTTTGCTGACGGGGGGGCAGGATGAGCAGTTCTTC. Amino acids: CASSLLTGGQDEQFF.

This sequence joins TRBV6-1 and TRBJ1-1; D is uncertain. CDR3 size: 10 residues. Germline CDR1 is MNHNS and CDR2 is SASEGT. Trimming took 3 bases from V and 10 from J, leaving 6 bases between them. The CDR3 protein is CASSDYRAFF. Here the CDR3 DNA reads TGTGCCAGCAGTGACTACCGAGCTTTCTTT.

This chain links TRBV6-1 with TRBJ2-1, with a tentative D call TRBD1 (5 bases). CDR1 is MNHNS and CDR2 is SASEGT in the germline V gene. Trimming stripped 6 bases from V and 4 bases from J, with 7 bases between. The CDR3 runs to 12 residues. The CDR3 region is CASSDRYNEQFF. CDR3 in DNA: TGTGCCAGCAGCGACAGATACAATGAGCAGTTCTTC.

The J gene is TRBJ2-7, the V gene TRBV28, with D maybe TRBD2 (5 bases). Germline V gives CDR1 MDHEN, CDR2 SYDVKM. With 1 base removed from V and 4 bases from J, the gap between germline ends came to 20 bases. The CDR3 loop spans 17 amino acids. CDR3 bases: TGTGCCAGCAGTTTATCTCCCGGGTCCCACGGAGGATACGAGCAGTACTTC. This codes for CASSLSPGSHGGYEQYF.

The chain is built from TRBV4-2 and TRBJ1-4, with a possible D match to TRBD1 (5 bases). Germline loops: CDR1 LGHNA, CDR2 YNFKEQ. This CDR3 is 14 amino acids long. The V end lost 4 bases, the J end lost 0 bases, and 6 bases lay between the germline ends. The CDR3 reads CASSPTATNEKLFF. The DNA of the CDR3 is TGTGCCAGCAGCCCGACAGCAACTAATGAAAAACTGTTTTTT.

The V gene is TRBV7-9, the J gene TRBJ1-1, with D possibly matching TRBD1 (6 bases). Germline V CDR1 and CDR2: SEHNR, FQNEAQ (reference sequence). This CDR3 spans 13 amino acids. Trimming shortened V by 6 bases and J by 3 bases, and 11 bases separated the two germline ends. The CDR3 sequence: CASRGGRDTEAFF. In DNA form, the CDR3 reads TGTGCCAGCAGAGGGGGACGAGACACTGAAGCTTTCTTT. Based on the CDR3 plus reference TRBV7-9 and TRBJ1-1, the full variable domain is DTGVSQNPRHKITKRGQNVTFRCDPISEHNRLYWYRQTLGQGPEFLTYFQNEAQLEKSRLLSDRFSAERPKGSFSTLEIQRTEQGDSAMYLCASRGGRDTEAFFGQGTRLTVV.

This clone showed up just a few times. V and J are TRBV4-1 and TRBJ1-3, with TRBD1 matching over 11 bases. Germline CDR1 is MGHRA and CDR2 is YSYEKL. The CDR3 totals 16 residues. The V and J ends lost 0 bases and 11 bases, in that order; junction bases with no gene match: 9. The CDR3 sequence is CASSQDPGTGGVSIYF. The DNA for the CDR3 is TGCGCCAGCAGCCAAGACCCCGGGACAGGGGGAGTCTCCATATATTTT.

V gene TRBV2 combines with J gene TRBJ2-1; TRBD2 aligns across 9 bases. Germline values: CDR1 SNHLY, CDR2 FYNNEI. This CDR3 has 14 amino acids. V trimming: 6 bases; J trimming: 4 bases; junction bases outside the gene matches: 4. CDR3: CASRKRGEYNEQFF. In DNA form, the CDR3 reads TGTGCCAGCAGGAAGCGGGGGGAATACAATGAGCAGTTCTTC.

In this sample, this clone turned up a few times. The rearrangement joins TRBV5-1 to TRBJ2-3; unclear D gene. Per germline, CDR1 SGHRS and CDR2 YFSETQ. Trimming cost V 2 bases and J 3 bases, with 4 bases left between them. This CDR3 is built from 12 residues. CDR3 DNA sequence: TGCGCCAGCAGCTTAGCAACAGATACGCAGTATTTT. Residues: CASSLATDTQYF.

The chain couples TRBV9 to TRBJ1-1; no clear D. Trimming pared 7 bases from V and 8 bases from J, leaving 15 bases between. This CDR3 has 12 amino acids. Germline assignment: CDR1 SGDLS and CDR2 YYNGEE. CDR3: CASGQPLQEAFF. The CDR3 DNA reads TGTGCCAGCGGGCAACCGCTGCAAGAAGCTTTCTTT.

V gene TRBV5-6 combines with J gene TRBJ1-2, with D unresolved. Germline loops: CDR1 SGHDT, CDR2 YYEEEE. V was cut by 5 bases and J by 4 bases, with 15 bases left in between. CDR3 length: 14 amino acids. The CDR3 loop reads CASSQAGVSYGYTF. Written as DNA, the CDR3 is TGTGCCAGCAGTCAGGCCGGGGTCAGCTATGGCTACACCTTC.

This clone was counted between two and nine times. The genes are TRBV4-1 and TRBJ1-4, with D hard to call. Trimming shortened V by 4 bases and J by 8 bases, and 11 bases separated the two germline ends. Germline lookup yields CDR1 MGHRA and CDR2 YSYEKL. The CDR3 consists of 13 residues. As DNA, the CDR3 is TGCGCCAGCAGCCTTCCAGCGGGGGAAAAACTGTTTTTT. This gives the protein CASSLPAGEKLFF.

V is TRBV7-2 and J is TRBJ1-1; 7 bases align to TRBD1. Germline trimming cut 3 bases from V and 3 bases from J; bases unmatched to any gene: 1. CDR1 and CDR2 (germline): SGHTA, FQGNSA. The CDR3 sequence is 13 residues long. The CDR3 loop reads CASSLGTDTEAFF. CDR3 nucleotides: TGTGCCAGCAGCTTGGGGACAGACACTGAAGCTTTCTTT.

The chain joins TRBV29-1 to TRBJ2-3, with 8 bases matching TRBD2. V dropped 6 bases and J dropped 3; count of bases not matched to a gene: 5. The V gene's germline CDR1 is SQVTM and CDR2 ANQGSEA. The CDR3 contains 13 residues. CDR3 residues: CSVQRGPTDTQYF. The CDR3 bases are TGCAGCGTGCAGCGGGGGCCGACAGATACGCAGTATTTT.

The chain employs TRBV5-1 and TRBJ2-3; D is ambiguous. Germline assignment: CDR1 SGHRS and CDR2 YFSETQ. V was trimmed by 5 bases and J by 0 bases, leaving 10 bases between them. The CDR3 runs 14 residues. DNA for the CDR3: TGCGCCAGCAGAGAGGAAACTAGCACAGATACGCAGTATTTT. Translating it yields CASREETSTDTQYF.

The V and J genes are TRBV6-5 and TRBJ1-5, with 8 bases matching TRBD1. Germline CDR1 reads MNHEY; CDR2 reads SVGAGI. The trim removed 5 bases at V and 7 bases at J, leaving 7 bases unmatched. The CDR3 covers 14 residues. The CDR3, as DNA: TGTGCCAGCAGTGCGGACAGGGCTAGCCAGCCCCAGCATTTT. This gives the protein CASSADRASQPQHF.